A selection of T cell receptor beta chains follows, all from one sample in a study of shared T cell receptors in the human thymus. Produced via immunoSEQ multiplex PCR; TCRdb's table is partial and in-frame only. Here the sample spans more than 550,000 clones, approximately 87% being singletons. This same sample was also part of a study on human thymus T cells.

The sample was thymocytes. These receptors were collected from a boy younger than two with a congenital heart defect. The CDR3 runs from the conserved cysteine through the conserved F or W. D genes are given only for firm matches. Clone size is stated in some rows and not others, as once, few, many or a class when expanded.

TRBV25-1	NA	TRBJ2-7	TRBD1	CASSEYLGQHYEQYF	TGTGCCAGCAGTGAATATTTGGGACAGCACTACGAGCAGTACTTC
TRBV7-9	NA	TRBJ2-7	NA	CASSHPIAQGNWNEQYF	TGTGCCAGCAGCCACCCCATCGCGCAGGGCAATTGGAACGAGCAGTACTTC
TRBV7-2	NA	TRBJ2-5	TRBD2	CASSAGTSVETQYF	TGTGCCAGCAGTGCCGGGACTAGCGTTGAGACCCAGTACTTC
TRBV6-1	NA	TRBJ1-2	TRBD1	CAGHRGNGYTF	TGTGCCGGACACAGGGGTAATGGCTACACCTTC
TRBV28	NA	TRBJ1-5	NA	CASRLSGGEGQPQHF	TGTGCCAGCAGGCTTAGTGGTGGTGAGGGTCAGCCCCAGCATTTT
TRBV5-4	few	TRBJ2-2	NA	CASSLGAPIPRNTGELFF	TGTGCCAGCAGCTTGGGGGCTCCCATTCCCCGAAACACCGGGGAGCTGTTTTTT
TRBV4-3	NA	TRBJ2-3	NA	CASSQDQTDTEMGDTQYF	TGCGCCAGCAGCCAAGACCAGACGGACACCGAAATGGGAGATACGCAGTATTTT
TRBV11-3	once	TRBJ2-1	TRBD2	CASSLDSLGEGNEQFF	TGTGCCAGCAGCTTAGATTCACTGGGGGAGGGCAATGAGCAGTTCTTC
TRBV6-5	NA	TRBJ1-2	TRBD1	CASRSDRGRYGYTF	TGTGCCAGCAGATCCGACAGGGGAAGGTATGGCTACACCTTC
TRBV7-6	NA	TRBJ2-2	TRBD2	CASSLGLATNTGELFF	TGTGCCAGCAGCTTAGGACTAGCTACAAACACCGGGGAGCTGTTTTTT
TRBV7-8	once	TRBJ2-7	NA	CASSLAAGRRSYEQYF	TGTGCCAGCAGCTTAGCGGCGGGACGTCGCTCCTACGAGCAGTACTTC
TRBV5-3	NA	TRBJ2-7	NA	CARSLDKGRAYEQYF	TGTGCCAGAAGCTTGGATAAGGGGCGCGCCTACGAGCAGTACTTC
TRBV5-1	NA	TRBJ2-3	TRBD2	CASSLESSGVLRNTQYF	TGCGCCAGCAGCTTGGAGTCTAGCGGGGTCCTTCGGAATACGCAGTATTTT
TRBV29-1	NA	TRBJ2-3	TRBD2	CSVDGLEGTDTQYF	TGCAGCGTTGACGGACTAGAAGGCACAGATACGCAGTATTTT
TRBV25-1	NA	TRBJ2-1	TRBD1	CASSDGDRGYNEQFF	TGTGCCAGCAGTGATGGGGACAGGGGTTACAATGAGCAGTTCTTC
TRBV10-3	NA	TRBJ2-5	TRBD2	CAISESGTSGGPKETQYF	TGTGCCATCAGTGAGTCAGGGACTAGCGGGGGGCCCAAGGAGACCCAGTACTTC
TRBV12-1	NA	TRBJ2-4	NA	CASSSPRTSGTNIQYF	TGTGCCAGCAGCTCACCGCGGACTAGCGGGACGAACATTCAGTACTTC
TRBV28	NA	TRBJ2-3	NA	CASNTTDTQYF	TGTGCCAGCAACACCACAGATACGCAGTATTTT
TRBV30	NA	TRBJ1-2	NA	CAWSLRDTTNYGYTF	TGTGCCTGGAGTCTCCGGGACACAACTAACTATGGCTACACCTTC
TRBV28	NA	TRBJ1-1	TRBD1	CATRGTVNTEAFF	TGTGCCACCAGGGGGACAGTGAACACTGAAGCTTTCTTT
TRBV7-9	NA	TRBJ1-5	NA	CASSPLGGDNQPQHF	TGTGCCAGCAGCCCCCTCGGAGGGGATAATCAGCCCCAGCATTTT
TRBV19	NA	TRBJ1-2	TRBD1	CASSDGQGVYGYTF	TGTGCCAGTAGTGACGGACAGGGAGTCTATGGCTACACCTTC
TRBV15	NA	TRBJ2-1	TRBD2	CATSLPGLAGGVPYNEQFF	TGTGCCACCAGCTTACCGGGACTAGCGGGAGGGGTCCCCTACAATGAGCAGTTCTTC
TRBV29-1	NA	TRBJ2-1	NA	CSAKGRELPYNEQFF	TGCAGCGCAAAAGGACGGGAGCTTCCCTACAATGAGCAGTTCTTC
TRBV6-4	NA	TRBJ1-3	NA	CASSDSKGGLNGSGNTIYF	TGTGCCAGCAGTGACTCTAAGGGGGGACTAAACGGCTCTGGAAACACCATATATTTT
TRBV4-1	NA	TRBJ2-1	TRBD2	CASSQDPRLAENEQFF	TGCGCCAGCAGCCAAGATCCCCGGCTAGCGGAGAATGAGCAGTTCTTC
TRBV9	NA	TRBJ1-4	NA	CASSVAGVDEKLFF	TGTGCCAGCAGCGTGGCAGGGGTGGATGAAAAACTGTTTTTT
TRBV28	NA	TRBJ2-2	TRBD2	CASSLRGLGLASGELFF	TGTGCCAGCAGTTTAAGGGGGTTGGGACTAGCGTCCGGGGAGCTGTTTTTT
TRBV4-1	NA	TRBJ2-1	TRBD2	CASSQDFVRLAGGRSSYNEQFF	TGCGCCAGCAGCCAAGATTTCGTTCGGCTAGCGGGGGGGCGATCCTCCTACAATGAGCAGTTCTTC
TRBV4-1	NA	TRBJ2-1	TRBD1	CASSQRQGVDNEQFF	TGCGCCAGCAGCCAACGTCAGGGGGTCGACAATGAGCAGTTCTTC
TRBV2	NA	TRBJ2-7	NA	CASSGYTGTASYEQYF	TGTGCCAGCAGTGGGTACACCGGGACTGCCTCCTACGAGCAGTACTTC
TRBV9	few	TRBJ2-1	TRBD2	CASSVATGGGGQTYNEQFF	TGTGCCAGCAGCGTAGCTACAGGAGGCGGGGGTCAGACCTACAATGAGCAGTTCTTC
TRBV6-1	once	TRBJ1-6	NA	CASSMDSSYNSPLHF	TGTGCCAGCAGTATGGACAGCTCCTATAATTCACCCCTCCACTTT
TRBV5-1	NA	TRBJ2-7	TRBD1	CASSLTGQGASYEQYF	TGCGCCAGCAGCCTAACCGGACAGGGGGCCTCCTACGAGCAGTACTTC
TRBV2	NA	TRBJ1-2	TRBD1	CASIQGNGYTF	TGTGCCAGCATACAGGGGAATGGCTACACCTTC